The rows below give T cell receptor beta chains drawn from one sample of a study of shared clonotypes between healthy human individuals. This table comes from immunoSEQ multiplex PCR, and its TCRdb copy is limited to in-frame clones, with some not included. The profile shows 2 million to 2.5 million clones, about 92% of them singletons. Material for sequencing was naive CD4+ T cells from PBMCs. The receptors stem from a man aged 18 to 35 in good health. Some clones in this sample may be carry-over from other donors' samples. Each CDR3 is given with its conserved first and last residue. Fields, in order: D gene, J gene, clone size, V gene, CDR3 DNA, CDR3 protein. D genes are given only for firm matches. A row's size may be missing; if present it is once, few, many or a size class.

. TRBJ2-1 . TRBV7-3 TGTGCCAGCAGCCGACCCCGTGGTAGCACAAGCTCCTACAATGAGCAGTTCTTC CASSRPRGSTSSYNEQFF
TRBD2 TRBJ2-3 . TRBV7-2 TGTGCCAGCAGCCCGGGACTAGCGGGAAGCACAGATACGCAGTATTTT CASSPGLAGSTDTQYF
. TRBJ2-7 . TRBV5-1 TGCGCCAGCAGCCACGACGACTACGAGCAGTACTTC CASSHDDYEQYF
. TRBJ2-1 once TRBV5-1 TGCGCCAGCAGCTTGGGCCCTCTAGTGGAGGGTGAGCAGTTCTTC CASSLGPLVEGEQFF
TRBD2 TRBJ2-7 . TRBV4-1 TGCGCCAGCAGCCAAGACCTTAGGACTAGCGCTCAGCAGTACTTC CASSQDLRTSAQQYF
TRBD1 TRBJ1-4 . TRBV18 TGTGCCAGCTCCGGACAGGTCGGGGAAAAACTGTTTTTT CASSGQVGEKLFF
. TRBJ2-2 . TRBV30 TGTGCCTGGAGTGTATGGGGACAGAGGCCAGGAGGGTCCGGGGAGCTGTTTTTT CAWSVWGQRPGGSGELFF
. TRBJ1-3 . TRBV15 TGTGCCACCAGCAGAGATAGGATTGGTATTGGAAACACCATATATTTT CATSRDRIGIGNTIYF
. TRBJ2-1 . TRBV15 TGTGCCACCAGCAGAGAGGGTCGGGCCTCCTACAATGAGCAGTTCTTC CATSREGRASYNEQFF
. TRBJ1-2 . TRBV28 TGTGCCATTTATCAGGGAGTTAACTATGGCTACACCTTC CAIYQGVNYGYTF
TRBD1 TRBJ1-6 . TRBV7-2 TGTGCCAGCAGCTCCCGGGACAGACGTAATTCACCCCTCCACTTT CASSSRDRRNSPLHF
TRBD2 TRBJ2-7 . TRBV28 TGTGCCAGCAGTTTCAGCGGGAGATCCTACGAGCAGTACTTC CASSFSGRSYEQYF
. TRBJ1-1 . TRBV18 TGTGCCAGCTCACCACTCACAGGGTTCTCTGAAGCTTTCTTT CASSPLTGFSEAFF
. TRBJ2-3 . TRBV30 TGTGCCTGGAGTGTCGGCGGTGCCGATACGCAGTATTTT CAWSVGGADTQYF
. TRBJ2-3 . TRBV5-4 TGTGCCAGCAGCTTACAACCGGGACCGAGGAGCACAGATACGCAGTATTTT CASSLQPGPRSTDTQYF
. TRBJ2-5 . TRBV9 TGTGCCAGCAGCATAGGGCCGCGAAACAGGGTGGAGACCCAGTACTTC CASSIGPRNRVETQYF
TRBD1 TRBJ2-7 . TRBV4-1 TGCGCCAGCAGCCAAACAGGGGACCACGAGCAGTACTTC CASSQTGDHEQYF
. TRBJ1-2 few TRBV2 TGTGCCCGAGGGGTTGGGCAGGACTATGGCTACACCTTC CARGVGQDYGYTF
. TRBJ1-2 . TRBV20-1 TGCAGCACCCGGGGGGGGTTCATCGACACCTTC CSTRGGFIDTF
. TRBJ2-7 . TRBV11-2 TGTGCCAGCAGCTTAGTTGCAGGGGTGTACGAGCAGTACTTC CASSLVAGVYEQYF
. TRBJ2-7 . TRBV5-5 TGTGCCAGCAGCTCCGCTGGAGGGCGAGAGCAGTACTTC CASSSAGGREQYF
. TRBJ2-7 . TRBV18 TGTGCCAGCTCACCACGAATAGGAAGATACGAGCAGTACTTC CASSPRIGRYEQYF
. TRBJ1-5 . TRBV18 TGTGCCAGCTCAGCAGGGGTGCGAGGTCAGCCCCAGCATTTT CASSAGVRGQPQHF
. TRBJ1-2 . TRBV11-2 TGTGCCAGCAGCTCCGCCCAAGCGTTCTATGGCTACACCTTC CASSSAQAFYGYTF
. TRBJ2-1 . TRBV5-4 TGTGCCAGCAGCTCAGGGGGACCGGGAGTTTACAATGAGCAGTTCTTC CASSSGGPGVYNEQFF
. TRBJ2-6 . TRBV6-5 TGTGCCAGCAGTGCCACTCCCTCTGGGGCCAACGTCCTGACTTTC CASSATPSGANVLTF
. TRBJ2-6 few TRBV30 TGTGCCTGGAGTGTATCTGGGGCCAACGTCCTGACTTTC CAWSVSGANVLTF
TRBD1 TRBJ2-7 . TRBV6-6 TGTGCCAGCAGAGGGACAGGGGCCTACGAGCAGTACTTC CASRGTGAYEQYF
. TRBJ2-2 . TRBV5-1 TGCGCCAGCAGCTTGCTTCGGACCGGGGAGCTGTTTTTT CASSLLRTGELFF
TRBD1 TRBJ2-5 . TRBV19 TGTGCCAGTAGTATTGGACAGGGGGCGCAGGAGACCCAGTACTTC CASSIGQGAQETQYF
TRBD2 TRBJ2-1 . TRBV29-1 TGCAGCGTTGAAGATATAGCGGGAGAGGCCTACAATGAGCAGTTCTTC CSVEDIAGEAYNEQFF
. TRBJ2-1 . TRBV27 TGTGCCAGCAGCTTCTCAACTAGTTCTGAGCAGTTCTTC CASSFSTSSEQFF
. TRBJ2-2 . TRBV7-8 TGTGCCAGCAGCCCGGGGCGGGTCACCGGGGAGCTGTTTTTT CASSPGRVTGELFF
. TRBJ2-6 . TRBV28 TGTGCCAGCAGCCAGAGGTCGGGAGGGGCCAACGTCCTGACTTTC CASSQRSGGANVLTF
. TRBJ1-1 . TRBV9 TGTGCCAGCAGCCTGTGGGGAGAAAACACTGAAGCTTTCTTT CASSLWGENTEAFF
. TRBJ2-7 . TRBV7-2 TGTGCCAGCAGCTTAGGCCCCGTCAATCAGGGGACTCCCTACGAGCAGTACTTC CASSLGPVNQGTPYEQYF
TRBD1 TRBJ2-6 . TRBV19 TGTGCCAGTAGTGGACAGGGTGGACCCAACGTCCTGACTTTC CASSGQGGPNVLTF
. TRBJ2-3 . TRBV7-9 TGTGCCAGCAGCTTAGCGGGGGAAGATACGCAGTATTTT CASSLAGEDTQYF
TRBD1 TRBJ2-7 . TRBV27 TGTGCCAGCAGCCCGAGACAGGGGCCTACGAGCTCCTACGAGCAGTACTTC CASSPRQGPTSSYEQYF
. TRBJ2-2 . TRBV5-4 TGTGCCAGCAGCTCTCCCTCAGTTATCGCGAACACCGGGGAGCTGTTTTTT CASSSPSVIANTGELFF
TRBD1 TRBJ2-1 . TRBV29-1 TGCAGCGTACACAGGGGCTACAATGAGCAGTTCTTC CSVHRGYNEQFF
TRBD2 TRBJ2-7 . TRBV5-1 TGCGCCAGCAGCTTGAGGACTAGCGAGCAGTACTTC CASSLRTSEQYF
. TRBJ2-3 . TRBV19 TGTGCCAGCACGCCCGATACGCAGTATTTT CASTPDTQYF
TRBD2 TRBJ2-1 . TRBV7-7 TGTGCCAGCAGCTTGGCTACTTTAGCGGGAGGGAGCTCCTACAATGAGCAGTTCTTC CASSLATLAGGSSYNEQFF
. TRBJ2-4 . TRBV28 TGTGCCAGCAGTTTCCGGCAGACAGAAAACATTCAGTACTTC CASSFRQTENIQYF
TRBD1 TRBJ1-5 . TRBV7-8 TGTGCCAGCAGCTCCAGATGGGACAGGGTTCAGCCCCAGCATTTT CASSSRWDRVQPQHF
TRBD1 TRBJ1-2 . TRBV6-1 TGTGCCAGCAGTGAAGGGGGACAGTTAGGTAACTATGGCTACACCTTC CASSEGGQLGNYGYTF
. TRBJ2-2 . TRBV11-3 TGTGCCAGCAGCTCCATATATAGGGCCGGGGAGCTGTTTTTT CASSSIYRAGELFF
. TRBJ2-1 . TRBV5-1 TGCGCCAGCAGGGTCAGGGGAGGGACAGCCTACAATGAGCAGTTCTTC CASRVRGGTAYNEQFF
. TRBJ2-7 . TRBV4-1 TGCGCCAGCAGCCCCCTTTCGGCAGGGAGGAACGAGCAGTACTTC CASSPLSAGRNEQYF
. TRBJ2-3 . TRBV7-2 TGTGCCAGCAGCCCCCGGCGGGGAGATACGCAGTATTTT CASSPRRGDTQYF
TRBD1 TRBJ1-2 . TRBV6-6 TGTGCCAGCACGAAGGGGGCGGCGGGCTACACCTTC CASTKGAAGYTF
TRBD1 TRBJ1-5 . TRBV18 TGTGCCAGCTCACCCACAGGGGGTGGCGGTCAGCCCCAGCATTTT CASSPTGGGGQPQHF
. TRBJ1-1 . TRBV5-1 TGCGCCAGCAGCTTGGATGGAAGCTCAAGAGGGGCTTTCTTT CASSLDGSSRGAFF